This T cell receptor (beta chain) was obtained from a study of cytomegalovirus exposure and HLA in healthy donors. Study results and caveats: Among TCR sequences, most were rare, though some public TCRs appeared in many donors. Three CMV-associated chains proved CMV antigen-specific in vitro.

About this clone: Antigen unknown.

Germline CDR1 GTSNPN, CDR2 SVGIG (reference sequence). Trimming cost V 5 bases and J 1 base, with 7 bases left between them. This CDR3 contains 12 residues. Sequencing was performed with immunoSEQ multiplex PCR; in TCRdb, only in-frame clones are kept and a portion is missing. This table holds over 200,000 clones, roughly 83% found once. The receptor was isolated from a young woman in good health and CMV-seropositive. The gene calls are TRBV30 and TRBJ2-3; a weak D match, TRBD1 (5 bases). Source material: PBMCs. CDR3 in DNA: TGTGCCTGGGCGACAGGCACAGATACGCAGTATTTT. Translated: CAWATGTDTQYF. The variable domain in full, completed from reference TRBV30 and TRBJ2-3, reads SQTIHQWPATLVQPVGSPLSLECTVEGTSNPNLYWYRQAAGRGLQLLFYSVGIGQISSEVPQNLSASRPQDRQFILSSKKLLLSDSGFYLCAWATGTDTQYFGPGTRLTVL.